The entry below describes one TCR beta chain. Its antigen is not known. This entry is derived from a study of cytomegalovirus exposure and HLA in healthy donors. General study findings and limits: Specificity for CMV antigens was confirmed in vitro for a few of the CMV-associated chains.

The PCR contained 60 Vbeta and 13 Jbeta primers. The protocol was immunoSEQ multiplex PCR, while the TCRdb copy is restricted to in-frame clones and leaves out a portion. The repertoire holds 150,000 to 250,000 clones, 82% seen once, with around 0.1% in the top ten. This sequence was found in a boy aged 2-9 years in good health and CMV-seronegative. Material for sequencing was PBMCs.

The CDR3 loop is CASSLPGGENGELFF. The CDR3 DNA reads TGTGCCAGCAGCCTTCCCGGCGGAGAAAACGGGGAGCTGTTTTTT. This chain uses TRBV4-2 with TRBJ2-2; D remains unclear. Trimming pared 4 bases from V and 7 bases from J, leaving 16 bases between. This CDR3 has 15 amino acids. Germline V CDR1 and CDR2: LGHNA, YNFKEQ.